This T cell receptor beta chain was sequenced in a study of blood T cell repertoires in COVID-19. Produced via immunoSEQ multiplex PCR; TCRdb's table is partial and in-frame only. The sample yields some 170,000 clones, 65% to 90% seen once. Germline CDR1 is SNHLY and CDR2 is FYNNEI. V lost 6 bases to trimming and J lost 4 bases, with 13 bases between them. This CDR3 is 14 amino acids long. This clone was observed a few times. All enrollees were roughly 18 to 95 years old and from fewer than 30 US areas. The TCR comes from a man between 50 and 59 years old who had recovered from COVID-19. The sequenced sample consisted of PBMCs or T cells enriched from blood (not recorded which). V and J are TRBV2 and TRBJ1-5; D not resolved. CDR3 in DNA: TGTGCCAGCAGCCCCTGGACGGGGAATCAGCCCCAGCATTTT. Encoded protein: CASSPWTGNQPQHF.